This T cell receptor (beta chain) was captured in a study of beta chain features in type 1 diabetes. Since all of the isolated RNA was reverse transcribed, expressed TCRB transcripts were what got sequenced. Method: immunoSEQ multiplex PCR; TCRdb's copy keeps in-frame clones and lacks some. The sample shows 120,000 to 150,000 clones, 8.5% to 12% of them seen only once. The CDR3 length is 14 residues. With 6 bases removed from V and 2 bases from J, the gap between germline ends came to 17 bases. The germline V gene encodes CDR1 SQVTM and CDR2 ANQGSEA. This clone was observed many times. V is TRBV29-1 and J is TRBJ2-7; TRBD2 might be the D (6 bases). The TCR comes from a young man in good health. Specimen: naive CD4+ T cells from blood. Here the CDR3 reads CSVTRDSETYEQYF. The CDR3 bases are TGCAGCGTCACCCGGGACTCCGAAACCTACGAGCAGTACTTC.